The 9 T cell receptor beta chains in this list originate from one sample, sequenced in a study of blood T cell repertoires in COVID-19 (TCRdb year 2020). Library construction relied on the immunoSEQ multiplex PCR assay. The table comes from immuneACCESS by way of TCRdb, which keeps in-frame sequences with V and J called. Part of the clones is missing from these tables; in studies checked, under half for an unresolved V gene and the rest for unknown reasons. Within this sample are over 9,000 clones, with about four fifths of them counted one time only. Roughly 7.3% of the sample is held by the ten biggest clonotypes. The sample comprised peripheral blood. Receptor source: a man between 70 and 80 years old with active COVID-19.

V is TRBV14 and J is TRBJ2-1; D is perhaps TRBD2 (5 bases). Germline V gives CDR1 SGHDN, CDR2 FVKESK. Trimming shortened V by 0 bases and J by 6 bases, and 6 bases separated the two germline ends. The CDR3 loop spans 13 amino acids. The CDR3 DNA follows: TGTGCCAGCAGCCAAGAGGACTTCAATGAGCAGTTCTTC. Residues: CASSQEDFNEQFF. Full variable domain (missing parts from reference TRBV14 and TRBJ2-1): EAGVTQFPSHSVIEKGQTVTLRCDPISGHDNLYWYRRVMGKEIKFLLHFVKESKQDESGMPNNRFLAERTGGTYSTLKVQPAELEDSGVYFCASSQEDFNEQFFGPGTRLTVL.

The V and J genes are TRBV27 and TRBJ1-4; D is unclear. CDR3 length equals 15 residues. The V gene lost 0 bases and the J gene lost 3 bases, with 8 bases spanning the gap. Germline-derived CDR1 and CDR2 are MNHEY and SMNVEV (reference sequence). The CDR3 DNA is TGTGCCAGCAGTTTATCCCTTCGAGCTAATGAAAAACTGTTTTTT. Protein: CASSLSLRANEKLFF.

The chain recombines TRBV6-6 with TRBJ2-5, with D perhaps matching TRBD1 (6 bases). Trimming shortened V by 2 bases and J by 1 base, and 11 bases separated the two germline ends. Germline values: CDR1 MNHNY, CDR2 SVGAGI (reference sequence). The CDR3 extends over 15 amino acids. CDR3: CASSYPVGGQETQYF. DNA for the CDR3: TGTGCCAGCAGTTACCCGGTAGGGGGCCAAGAGACCCAGTACTTC.

This clone was detected once. The rearrangement links TRBV2 to TRBJ2-3; 9 bases line up with TRBD2. The CDR3 consists of 14 residues. Germline trimming cut 4 bases from V and 3 bases from J; bases unmatched to any gene: 2. Germline CDR1 SNHLY, CDR2 FYNNEI. The CDR3 here is CASSVTSGTDTQYF. The CDR3 DNA sequence: TGTGCCAGCAGTGTTACTAGCGGGACAGATACGCAGTATTTT.

The V gene is TRBV28, the J gene TRBJ2-5; 7 positions match TRBD2. Germline CDR1 is MDHEN and CDR2 is SYDVKM. The CDR3 consists of 16 residues. Trimming at V came to 3 bases and at J to 7 bases, leaving 14 bases not matched to a gene. The CDR3 sequence: CASSLWGGSNQGTQYF. The CDR3 DNA reads TGTGCCAGCAGTTTGTGGGGCGGGAGTAATCAGGGGACCCAGTACTTC. The full variable domain, in which reference TRBV28 and TRBJ2-5 provide the parts outside the CDR3, is DVKVTQSSRYLVKRTGEKVFLECVQDMDHENMFWYRQDPGLGLRLIYFSYDVKMKEKGDIPEGYSVSREKKERFSLILESASTNQTSMYLCASSLWGGSNQGTQYFGPGTRLLVL.

This clone has a single count. The CDR3 loop reads CASSFFREGTEQYF. The CDR3 DNA reads as TGTGCCAGCAGTTTTTTTCGGGAGGGCACCGAGCAGTACTTC. The V call is TRBV28, the J call TRBJ2-7; 8 positions match TRBD2. The V gene end was trimmed by 3 bases and the J gene end by 6 bases; junction bases not matched to a gene: 7. CDR3 length equals 14 residues. The germline V gene has CDR1 MDHEN and CDR2 SYDVKM.

This clone was picked up a small number of times. V gene TRBV18 combines with J gene TRBJ2-7; D is uncertain. The CDR3 is made up of 12 amino acids. The V and J ends lost 1 base and 6 bases respectively, with 7 bases between them. The germline V gene has CDR1 KGHSH and CDR2 LQKENI. CDR3: CASSPRQAEQYF. For the CDR3, the DNA is TGTGCCAGCTCACCACGGCAGGCCGAGCAGTACTTC. Combining the CDR3 with reference TRBV18 and TRBJ2-7 gives the whole variable domain NAGVMQNPRHLVRRRGQEARLRCSPMKGHSHVYWYRQLPEEGLKFMVYLQKENIIDESGMPKERFSAEFPKEGPSILRIQQVVRGDSAAYFCASSPRQAEQYFGPGTRLTVT.

The genes are TRBV19 and TRBJ2-2; D perhaps matches TRBD2 (7 bases). Trimming removed 2 bases from V and 6 bases from J, with 28 bases in between. CDR1 is LNHDA and CDR2 is SQIVND in the germline V gene (reference sequence). The CDR3 length is 20 residues. CDR3 DNA sequence: TGTGCCAGTAGTATACCACTAACGGGGGCGAGGGAGCGGGACGCCGGGGAGCTGTTTTTT. It encodes CASSIPLTGARERDAGELFF.

V and J are TRBV3-1 (or the pseudogene TRBV3-2) and TRBJ1-2; D gene unclear. The CDR3 has 13 residues. V lost 4 bases and J 8 bases, leaving 14 bases between the germline ends. CDR1 and CDR2 from the germline V gene are LGHDT and YNNKEL (reference sequence). CDR3 bases: TGTGCCAGCAGCCCCCGCCCTAGGGAGGGCTACACCTTC. It encodes CASSPRPREGYTF.